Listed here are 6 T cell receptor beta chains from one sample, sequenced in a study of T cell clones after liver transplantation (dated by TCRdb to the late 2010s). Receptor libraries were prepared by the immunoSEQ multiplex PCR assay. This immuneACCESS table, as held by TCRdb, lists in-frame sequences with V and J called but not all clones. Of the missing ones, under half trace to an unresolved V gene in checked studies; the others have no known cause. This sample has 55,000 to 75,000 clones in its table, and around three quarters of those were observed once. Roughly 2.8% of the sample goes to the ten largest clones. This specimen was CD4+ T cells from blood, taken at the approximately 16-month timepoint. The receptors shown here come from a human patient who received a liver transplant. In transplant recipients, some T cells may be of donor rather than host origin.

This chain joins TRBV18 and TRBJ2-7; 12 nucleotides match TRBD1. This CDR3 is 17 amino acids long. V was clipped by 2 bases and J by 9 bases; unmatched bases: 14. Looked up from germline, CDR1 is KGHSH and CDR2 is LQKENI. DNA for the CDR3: TGTGCCAGCTCACCAGAGGCGCCGGGACAGGGGGCGACCGGGCAGTACGTC. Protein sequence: CASSPEAPGQGATGQYV.

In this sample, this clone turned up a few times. CDR3 amino acids: CASSLAGGNQFF. CDR3 nucleotides: TGTGCCAGCAGCTTAGCGGGGGGAAATCAGTTCTTC. The chain recombines TRBV7-2 with TRBJ2-1; TRBD2 is a possible D gene (6 bases). Germline V gene sequence: CDR1 SGHTA, CDR2 FQGNSA. The CDR3 is made up of 12 amino acids. V lost 0 bases and J lost 13, with 10 bases in between.

The CDR3 DNA reads TGTGCCAGCAGCTTAGCTCAGGGTTCGACTGGAAACACCATATATTTT. Its protein product is CASSLAQGSTGNTIYF. The V call is TRBV7-2, the J call TRBJ1-3; TRBD1 is a possible D gene (5 bases). Germline CDR1 is SGHTA and CDR2 is FQGNSA. Between the trimmed V and J ends, which lost 0 bases and 2 bases, there was a span of 11 bases. This CDR3 comprises 16 residues.

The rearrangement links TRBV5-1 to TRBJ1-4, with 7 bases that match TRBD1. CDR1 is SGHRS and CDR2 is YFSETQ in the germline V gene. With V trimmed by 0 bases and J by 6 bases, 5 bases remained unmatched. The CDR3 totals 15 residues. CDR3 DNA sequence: TGCGCCAGCAGCTTGGCCGGGGGACAGCATGAAAAACTGTTTTTT. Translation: CASSLAGGQHEKLFF.

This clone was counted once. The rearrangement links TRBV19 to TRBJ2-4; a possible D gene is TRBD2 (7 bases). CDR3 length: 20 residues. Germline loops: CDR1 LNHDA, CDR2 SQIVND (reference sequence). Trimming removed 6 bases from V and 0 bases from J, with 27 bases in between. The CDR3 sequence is CASSEAEGGGFGIAKNIQYF. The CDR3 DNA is TGTGCCAGTAGCGAAGCCGAAGGGGGGGGATTTGGAATAGCCAAAAACATTCAGTACTTC.

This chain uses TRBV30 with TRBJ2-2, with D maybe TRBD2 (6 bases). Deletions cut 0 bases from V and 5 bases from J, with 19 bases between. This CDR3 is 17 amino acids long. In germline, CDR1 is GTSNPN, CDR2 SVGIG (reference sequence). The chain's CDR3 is CAWSVPVSGGRTGELFF. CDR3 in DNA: TGTGCCTGGAGTGTACCGGTCTCCGGGGGTAGGACCGGGGAGCTGTTTTTT.